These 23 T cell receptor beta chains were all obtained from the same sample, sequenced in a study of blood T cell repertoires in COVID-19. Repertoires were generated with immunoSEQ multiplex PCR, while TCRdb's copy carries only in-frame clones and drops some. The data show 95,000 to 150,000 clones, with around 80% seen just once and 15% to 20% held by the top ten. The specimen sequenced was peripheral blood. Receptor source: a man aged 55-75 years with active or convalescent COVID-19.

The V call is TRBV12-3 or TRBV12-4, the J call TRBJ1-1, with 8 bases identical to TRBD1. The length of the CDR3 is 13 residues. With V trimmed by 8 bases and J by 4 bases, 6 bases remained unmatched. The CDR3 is CASSTGEGTEAFF. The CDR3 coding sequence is TGTGCCAGCTCGACAGGGGAGGGCACTGAAGCTTTCTTT.

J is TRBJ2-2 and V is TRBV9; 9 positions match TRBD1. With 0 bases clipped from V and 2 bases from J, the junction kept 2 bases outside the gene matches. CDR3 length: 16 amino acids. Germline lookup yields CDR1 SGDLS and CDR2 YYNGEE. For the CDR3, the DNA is TGTGCCAGCAGCGTAGAACAGGGGGCTAACACCGGGGAGCTGTTTTTT. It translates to CASSVEQGANTGELFF.

The CDR3 protein is CASSWGLEETQYF. In DNA form, the CDR3 reads TGTGCCAGCAGTTGGGGCCTCGAGGAGACCCAGTACTTC. V gene TRBV27 combines with J gene TRBJ2-5; D may be TRBD1 (5 bases). With 4 bases removed from V and 5 bases from J, the gap between germline ends came to 11 bases. The CDR3 length is 13 residues. CDR1 and CDR2 from the germline V gene are MNHEY and SMNVEV (reference sequence).

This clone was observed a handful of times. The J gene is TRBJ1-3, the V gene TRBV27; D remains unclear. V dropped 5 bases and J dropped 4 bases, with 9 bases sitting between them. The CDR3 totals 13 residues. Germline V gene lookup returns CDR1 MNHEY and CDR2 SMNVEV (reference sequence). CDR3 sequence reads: CASSNSRGNTIYF. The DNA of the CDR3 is TGTGCCAGCAGTAACTCTAGGGGAAACACCATATATTTT.

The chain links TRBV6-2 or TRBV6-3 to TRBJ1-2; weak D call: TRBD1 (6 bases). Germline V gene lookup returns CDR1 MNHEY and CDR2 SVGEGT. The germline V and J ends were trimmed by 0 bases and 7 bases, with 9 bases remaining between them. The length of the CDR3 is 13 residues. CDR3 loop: CASSYSQGTGYTF. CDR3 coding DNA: TGTGCCAGCAGTTACTCACAGGGTACTGGCTACACCTTC.

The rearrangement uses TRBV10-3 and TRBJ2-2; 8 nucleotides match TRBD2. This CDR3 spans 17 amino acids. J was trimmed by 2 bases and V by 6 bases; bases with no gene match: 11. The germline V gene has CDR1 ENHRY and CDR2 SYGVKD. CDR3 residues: CAIRGIDSGRNTGELFF. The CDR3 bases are TGTGCCATCAGGGGGATCGACAGCGGGAGAAACACCGGGGAGCTGTTTTTT.

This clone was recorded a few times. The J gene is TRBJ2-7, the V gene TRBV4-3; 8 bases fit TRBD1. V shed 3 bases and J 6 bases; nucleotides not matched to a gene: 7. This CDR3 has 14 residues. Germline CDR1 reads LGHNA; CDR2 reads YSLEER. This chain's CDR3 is CASSQGTGGREQYF. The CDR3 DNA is TGCGCCAGCAGCCAGGGGACAGGAGGGCGCGAGCAGTACTTC.

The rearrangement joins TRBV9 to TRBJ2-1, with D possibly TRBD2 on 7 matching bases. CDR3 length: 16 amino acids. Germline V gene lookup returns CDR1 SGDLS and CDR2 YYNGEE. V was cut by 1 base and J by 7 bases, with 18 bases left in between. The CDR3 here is CASSVNREEGGNEQFF. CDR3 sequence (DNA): TGTGCCAGCAGCGTAAACAGGGAGGAGGGAGGGAATGAGCAGTTCTTC. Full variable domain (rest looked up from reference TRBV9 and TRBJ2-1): DSGVTQTPKHLITATGQRVTLRCSPRSGDLSVYWYQQSLDQGLQFLIQYYNGEERAKGNILERFSAQQFPDLHSELNLSSLELGDSALYFCASSVNREEGGNEQFFGPGTRLTVL.

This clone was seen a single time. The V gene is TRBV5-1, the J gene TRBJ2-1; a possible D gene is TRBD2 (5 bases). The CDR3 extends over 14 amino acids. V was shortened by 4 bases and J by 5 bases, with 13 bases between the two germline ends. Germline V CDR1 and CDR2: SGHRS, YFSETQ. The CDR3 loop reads CASSATRAHNEQFF. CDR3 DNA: TGCGCCAGCAGCGCCACTAGGGCCCACAATGAGCAGTTCTTC.

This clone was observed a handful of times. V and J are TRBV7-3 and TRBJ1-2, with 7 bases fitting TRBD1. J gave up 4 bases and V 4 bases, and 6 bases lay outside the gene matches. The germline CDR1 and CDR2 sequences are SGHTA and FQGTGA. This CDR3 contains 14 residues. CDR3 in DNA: TGTGCCAGCAGCTCGGGACAGTTAGGCTATGGCTACACCTTC. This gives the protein CASSSGQLGYGYTF.

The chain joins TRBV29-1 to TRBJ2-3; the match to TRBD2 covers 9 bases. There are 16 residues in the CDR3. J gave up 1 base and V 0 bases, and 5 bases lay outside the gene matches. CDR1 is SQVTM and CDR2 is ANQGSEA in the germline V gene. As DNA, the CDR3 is TGCAGCGTTGAAGATCAAGCGGGAGGTGGCACAGATACGCAGTATTTT. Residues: CSVEDQAGGGTDTQYF.

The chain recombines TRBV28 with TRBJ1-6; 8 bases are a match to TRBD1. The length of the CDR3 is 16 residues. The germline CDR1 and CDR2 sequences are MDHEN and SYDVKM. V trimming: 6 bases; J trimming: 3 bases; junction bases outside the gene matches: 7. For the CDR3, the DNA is TGTGCCAGCAGCTCAGGGGGCAACAACTATAATTCACCCCTCCACTTT. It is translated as CASSSGGNNYNSPLHF.

CDR3 in amino acids: CASSQAGERENIQYF. CDR3 DNA sequence: TGCGCCAGCAGCCAAGCGGGGGAGCGGGAGAACATTCAGTACTTC. The rearrangement joins TRBV4-1 to TRBJ2-4, with TRBD2 matching 8 bases. The germline CDR1 and CDR2 sequences are MGHRA and YSYEKL. The V segment lost 1 base and the J segment 7 bases; nucleotides outside the gene matches: 6. The CDR3 spans 15 residues.

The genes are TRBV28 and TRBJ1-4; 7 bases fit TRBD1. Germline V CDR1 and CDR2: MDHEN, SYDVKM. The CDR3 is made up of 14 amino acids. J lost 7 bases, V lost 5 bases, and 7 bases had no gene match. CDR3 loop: CASSRSDRPEKLFF. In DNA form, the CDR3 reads TGTGCCAGCAGTCGTTCGGACAGGCCTGAAAAACTGTTTTTT.

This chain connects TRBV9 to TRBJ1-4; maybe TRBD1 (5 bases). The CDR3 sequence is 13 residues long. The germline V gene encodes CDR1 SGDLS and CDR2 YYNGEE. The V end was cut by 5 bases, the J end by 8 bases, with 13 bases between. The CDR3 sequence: CASRIRAREKLFF. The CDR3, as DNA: TGTGCCAGCAGGATCAGGGCCCGGGAAAAACTGTTTTTT.

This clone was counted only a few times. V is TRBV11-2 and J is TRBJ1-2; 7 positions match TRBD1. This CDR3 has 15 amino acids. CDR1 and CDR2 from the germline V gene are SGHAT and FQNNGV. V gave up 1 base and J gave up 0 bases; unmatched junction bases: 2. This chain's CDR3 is CASSLGTGSNYGYTF. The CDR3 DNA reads TGTGCCAGCAGCTTAGGGACAGGTTCTAACTATGGCTACACCTTC. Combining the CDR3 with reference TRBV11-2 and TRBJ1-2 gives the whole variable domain EAGVAQSPRYKIIEKRQSVAFWCNPISGHATLYWYQQILGQGPKLLIQFQNNGVVDDSQLPKDRFSAERLKGVDSTLKIQPAKLEDSAVYLCASSLGTGSNYGYTFGSGTRLTVV.

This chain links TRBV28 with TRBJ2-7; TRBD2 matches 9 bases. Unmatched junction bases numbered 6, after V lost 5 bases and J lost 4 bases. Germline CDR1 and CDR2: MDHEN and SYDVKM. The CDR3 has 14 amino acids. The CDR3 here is CASSPGTSSYEQYF. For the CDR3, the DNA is TGTGCCAGCAGTCCGGGGACTAGCTCATACGAGCAGTACTTC.

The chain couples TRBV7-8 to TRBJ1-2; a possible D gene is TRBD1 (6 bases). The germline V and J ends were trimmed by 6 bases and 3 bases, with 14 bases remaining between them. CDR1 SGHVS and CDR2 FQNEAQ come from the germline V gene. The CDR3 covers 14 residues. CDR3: CASRAGETDYGYTF. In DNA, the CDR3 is TGTGCCAGCAGGGCAGGGGAAACGGACTATGGCTACACCTTC.

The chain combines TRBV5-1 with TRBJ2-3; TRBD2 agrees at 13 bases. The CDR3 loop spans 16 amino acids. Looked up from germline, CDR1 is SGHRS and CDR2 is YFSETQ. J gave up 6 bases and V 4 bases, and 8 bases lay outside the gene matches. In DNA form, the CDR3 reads TGCGCCAGCAGCCAACATGGACTAGCGGGAGAGGATACGCAGTATTTT. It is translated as CASSQHGLAGEDTQYF. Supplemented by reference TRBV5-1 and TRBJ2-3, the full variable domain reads KAGVTQTPRYLIKTRGQQVTLSCSPISGHRSVSWYQQTPGQGLQFLFEYFSETQRNKGNFPGRFSGRQFSNSRSEMNVSTLELGDSALYLCASSQHGLAGEDTQYFGPGTRLTVL.

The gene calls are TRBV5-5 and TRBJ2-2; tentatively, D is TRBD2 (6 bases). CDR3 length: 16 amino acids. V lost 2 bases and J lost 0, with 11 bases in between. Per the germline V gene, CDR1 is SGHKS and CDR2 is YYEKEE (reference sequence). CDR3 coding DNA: TGTGCCAGCAGCTTTAGGTCGGGAGCGAACACCGGGGAGCTGTTTTTT. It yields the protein CASSFRSGANTGELFF.

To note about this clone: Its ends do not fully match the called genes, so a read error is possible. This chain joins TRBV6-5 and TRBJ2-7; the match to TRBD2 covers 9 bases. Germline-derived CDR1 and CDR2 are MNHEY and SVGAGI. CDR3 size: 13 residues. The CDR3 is CASTRSKREALTF. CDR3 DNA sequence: TGTGCCAGCACGAGGTCTAAGCGGGAGGCCCTTACCTTC.

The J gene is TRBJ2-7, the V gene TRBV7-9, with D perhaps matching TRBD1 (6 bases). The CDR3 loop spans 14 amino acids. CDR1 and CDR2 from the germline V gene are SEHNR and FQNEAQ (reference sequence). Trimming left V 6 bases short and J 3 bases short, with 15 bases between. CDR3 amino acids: CASSSGHANYEQYF. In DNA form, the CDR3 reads TGTGCCAGCAGTTCGGGACACGCAAACTACGAGCAGTACTTC.

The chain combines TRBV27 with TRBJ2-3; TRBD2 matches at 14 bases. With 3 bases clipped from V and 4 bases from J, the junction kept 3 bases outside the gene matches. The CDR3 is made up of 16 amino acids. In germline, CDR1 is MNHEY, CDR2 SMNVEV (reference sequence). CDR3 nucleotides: TGTGCCAGCAGTTTGGGGACTAGCGGGAGCGCAGATACGCAGTATTTT. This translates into CASSLGTSGSADTQYF.